These 2 T cell receptor beta chains came from one sample sequenced in a study of blood T cell repertoires in COVID-19 (TCRdb year 2020). Receptor amplification or capture employed the immunoSEQ multiplex PCR assay. This immuneACCESS table, as held by TCRdb, lists in-frame sequences with V and J called but not all clones. Of the missing ones, under half trace to an unresolved V gene in checked studies; the others have no known cause. Across this sample there are about 100,000 clones, with about 89% seen only once. About 16% of the sample is taken by the ten largest. Sequencing input: peripheral blood. All receptors come from a man between 45 and 60 years old with acute or convalescent COVID-19.

The J gene is TRBJ2-5, the V gene TRBV4-1, with D possibly TRBD2 on 5 matching bases. The V end lost 4 bases, the J end lost 4 bases, and 10 bases lay between the germline ends. This CDR3 has 13 residues. Germline CDR1 MGHRA, CDR2 YSYEKL. CDR3 in DNA: TGCGCCAGCAGCCTTGCCCGGGGAGAGACCCAGTACTTC. Translation: CASSLARGETQYF.

This clone appeared once. In DNA, the CDR3 is TGTGCCAGCAGCCAATCGGGACTAGCGGGGGGCGAGCAGTACTTC. Protein: CASSQSGLAGGEQYF. The gene calls are TRBV16 and TRBJ2-7; 15 bases fit TRBD2. V shed 0 bases and J 6 bases; nucleotides not matched to a gene: 0. The CDR3 totals 15 residues. Per germline, CDR1 KGHSY and CDR2 FQNENV.